The 32 T cell receptor beta chains below all came from one sample that was sequenced in a study of T cell responses to AZD1222 COVID-19 vaccine (dated by TCRdb to the early 2020s). Library preparation employed the immunoSEQ multiplex PCR assay. TCRdb holds this immuneACCESS table with in-frame rearrangements only. Some clones are missing; in checked studies, unresolved V genes explain under half, and the rest has no known cause. Here the sample has 80,000 to 100,000 clones; 80% to 90% occur a single time. The top ten clones comprise roughly an eighth of the sample. The sample's time point, from its label and the paper: about 28 days (+/-7) after the second vaccine dose. This material consisted of peripheral blood, taken 28 days after the second AZD1222 dose. The receptor set was obtained from an adult who received the AZD1222 COVID-19 vaccine.

This chain links TRBV24-1 with TRBJ2-1; D unclear. Trimming stripped 5 bases from V and 0 bases from J, with 13 bases between. Germline lookup yields CDR1 KGHDR and CDR2 SFDVKD. This CDR3 region has 16 residues. The chain's CDR3 is CATSGRTVSSYNEQFF. CDR3 DNA sequence: TGTGCCACCAGTGGCCGGACGGTGAGCTCCTACAATGAGCAGTTCTTC.

J is TRBJ2-1 and V is TRBV6-4, with 10 bases aligning to TRBD2. V was pared by 2 bases and J by 4 bases, with 5 bases of the junction left unmatched. The germline CDR1 and CDR2 sequences are MRHNA and SNTAGT. The CDR3 extends over 16 amino acids. DNA for the CDR3: TGTGCCAGCAGTGACACCGTAGCGGGAGGATACAATGAGCAGTTCTTC. Protein product: CASSDTVAGGYNEQFF.

V gene TRBV28 combines with J gene TRBJ2-1; 7 bases map to TRBD1. The CDR3 has 16 residues. Germline values: CDR1 MDHEN, CDR2 SYDVKM. Trimming cost V 2 bases and J 7 bases; bases outside gene matches: 11. CDR3 DNA: TGTGCCAGCAGTTTAGGTAGGGGGCGTCGTATGAATGAGCAGTTCTTC. The encoded protein is CASSLGRGRRMNEQFF.

The V call is TRBV7-2, the J call TRBJ2-1; TRBD2 matches 9 bases. Trimming took 5 bases from V and 9 from J; bases not matched to a gene: 11. Per germline, CDR1 SGHTA and CDR2 FQGNSA. The CDR3 has 15 amino acids. The CDR3 here is CASSPSGRIGGEQFF. The CDR3 region has the DNA TGTGCCAGCAGCCCCAGCGGGAGGATAGGGGGTGAGCAGTTCTTC.

The chain has TRBV7-8 and TRBJ2-7; 8 positions agree with TRBD2. Germline V gene lookup returns CDR1 SGHVS and CDR2 FQNEAQ. The CDR3 contains 16 residues. The junction had 6 bases not matched to a gene; V was cut back by 1 base and J by 1 base. CDR3 sequence reads: CASSLGRLAGSYEQYV. CDR3 coding DNA: TGTGCCAGCAGCTTAGGTCGGCTAGCGGGTTCCTACGAGCAGTACGTC.

The J gene is TRBJ1-1, the V gene TRBV19; TRBD1 matches at 7 bases. V shed 4 bases and J 3 bases; nucleotides not matched to a gene: 11. The CDR3 has 16 residues. Germline loops: CDR1 LNHDA, CDR2 SQIVND (reference sequence). CDR3 residues: CASSTSGRTGDTEAFF. The CDR3 DNA reads as TGTGCCAGTAGTACTTCGGGACGTACAGGGGACACTGAAGCTTTCTTT.

This clone was seen a handful of times. This rearrangement joins TRBV5-6 to TRBJ1-5; D is unclear. The CDR3 spans 14 residues. Germline CDR1 is SGHDT and CDR2 is YYEEEE. Trimming took off 4 bases at V and 7 bases at J, with 15 bases between the two ends. CDR3 bases: TGTGCCAGCAGCGTTTGGACCCGGATCCAGCCCCAGCATTTT. Protein sequence: CASSVWTRIQPQHF. The full variable domain, rest sourced from reference TRBV5-6 and TRBJ1-5, is DAGVTQSPTHLIKTRGQQVTLRCSPKSGHDTVSWYQQALGQGPQFIFQYYEEEERQRGNFPDRFSGHQFPNYSSELNVNALLLGDSALYLCASSVWTRIQPQHFGDGTRLSIL.

This rearrangement joins TRBV28 to TRBJ2-7; 8 nucleotides line up with TRBD1. CDR1 and CDR2 from the germline V gene are MDHEN and SYDVKM. The CDR3 is 15 amino acids. V lost 4 bases and J lost 5; bases outside the gene matches: 10. This CDR3 reads CASSSTGDVSNEQYF. Written as DNA, the CDR3 is TGTGCCAGCAGTTCGACAGGGGATGTTTCCAACGAGCAGTACTTC. Filled out from reference TRBV28 and TRBJ2-7, the complete variable domain reads DVKVTQSSRYLVKRTGEKVFLECVQDMDHENMFWYRQDPGLGLRLIYFSYDVKMKEKGDIPEGYSVSREKKERFSLILESASTNQTSMYLCASSSTGDVSNEQYFGPGTRLTVT.

V is TRBV10-3 and J is TRBJ2-7, with D unresolved. The CDR3 extends over 14 amino acids. Trimming removed 2 bases at V and 3 bases at J, with 11 bases between. Germline CDR1 and CDR2: ENHRY and SYGVKD. DNA for the CDR3: TGTGCCATCAGTGAGGACGGTAGATACTACGAGCAGTACGTC. Its translation is CAISEDGRYYEQYV.

This chain links TRBV10-1 with TRBJ2-7; maybe TRBD2 (6 bases). CDR1 WNHNN and CDR2 SYGVQD come from the germline V gene (reference sequence). The CDR3 length is 17 residues. V lost 2 bases, J lost 0 bases, and 17 bases lay in between. The DNA for the CDR3 is TGCGCCAGCAGTGAGCCAAGGGCTAGCGTACCCTCCTACGAGCAGTACTTC. It encodes CASSEPRASVPSYEQYF.

V usage is TRBV28 and J usage is TRBJ1-5; a weak D match, TRBD1 (6 bases). The CDR3 runs to 13 residues. The germline gives CDR1 MDHEN, CDR2 SYDVKM. The germline V and J ends were trimmed by 4 bases and 2 bases, with 6 bases remaining between them. CDR3 in amino acids: CASSWTGNQPQHF. The CDR3 nucleotides read TGTGCCAGCAGTTGGACAGGCAATCAGCCCCAGCATTTT.

This clone occurred once. This chain links TRBV3-1 (or the pseudogene TRBV3-2) with TRBJ1-1; D is undetermined. V lost 4 bases and J lost 3, with 12 bases in between. CDR3 length: 14 residues. Per the germline V gene, CDR1 is LGHDT and CDR2 is YNNKEL (reference sequence). DNA for the CDR3: TGTGCCAGCAGCCGAGCAGAGGATTACACTGAAGCTTTCTTT. Encoded protein: CASSRAEDYTEAFF.

CDR3 DNA sequence: TGTGCTAGTGGTCCCCCGGGACTTTTGTGGGAGACCCAGTACTTC. Protein sequence: CASGPPGLLWETQYF. The chain has TRBV12-5 and TRBJ2-5; a weak D match, TRBD2 (6 bases). Germline CDR1 is LGHNT and CDR2 is FRNRAP. V gave up 5 bases and J gave up 5 bases, with 18 bases separating them. CDR3 length equals 15 residues.

This clone was detected a few times. The chain links TRBV6-5 to TRBJ2-2; no clear D gene. V gave up 6 bases and J gave up 0 bases, with 11 bases separating them. Germline CDR1 reads MNHEY; CDR2 reads SVGAGI. CDR3 length: 15 amino acids. This CDR3 reads CASRGGATNTGELFF. In DNA form, the CDR3 reads TGTGCCAGCAGAGGCGGCGCAACGAACACCGGGGAGCTGTTTTTT.

The chain is built from TRBV19 and TRBJ2-2, with 7 bases lining up with TRBD1. The germline CDR1 and CDR2 sequences are LNHDA and SQIVND (reference sequence). The CDR3 sequence is 13 residues long. With 4 bases clipped from V and 6 bases from J, the junction kept 2 bases outside the gene matches. CDR3 in amino acids: CASSSDRAGELFF. The CDR3 bases are TGTGCCAGTAGTAGCGACAGGGCCGGGGAGCTGTTTTTT.

The gene calls are TRBV19 and TRBJ2-3; 8 bases fit TRBD1. With 4 bases clipped from V and 4 bases from J, the junction kept 7 bases outside the gene matches. The V gene's germline CDR1 is LNHDA and CDR2 SQIVND (reference sequence). CDR3 length: 15 residues. CDR3 in DNA: TGTGCCAGTAGTAACACCTACAGGGGGGCAGATACGCAGTATTTT. It encodes CASSNTYRGADTQYF.

The V call is TRBV19, the J call TRBJ1-2; D unclear. With 11 bases removed from V and 5 bases from J, the gap between germline ends came to 21 bases. CDR3 length: 14 amino acids. CDR1 is LNHDA and CDR2 is SQIVND in the germline V gene (reference sequence). In DNA, the CDR3 is TGTGCCGCGCGTAAAGCAAGAGGAGAATATGGCTACACCTTC. Protein sequence: CAARKARGEYGYTF.

This clone was seen a handful of times. This chain links TRBV14 with TRBJ2-2; the match to TRBD1 covers 7 bases. The V segment lost 7 bases and the J segment 5 bases; nucleotides outside the gene matches: 4. Germline V gives CDR1 SGHDN, CDR2 FVKESK. The CDR3 runs 13 residues. This chain's CDR3 is CASNEQGTGELFF. CDR3 nucleotides: TGTGCCAGCAATGAACAGGGGACCGGGGAGCTGTTTTTT.

In nucleotides, the CDR3 is TGTGCCACCCGCCCCACCAGGGTTAACTATGGCTACACCTTC. Translating it yields CATRPTRVNYGYTF. The gene calls are TRBV24-1 and TRBJ1-2, with D perhaps matching TRBD1 (5 bases). Per germline, CDR1 KGHDR and CDR2 SFDVKD. The CDR3 runs 14 residues. The germline V and J ends were trimmed by 9 bases and 1 base, with 14 bases remaining between them.

J is TRBJ1-1 and V is TRBV5-1; D may be TRBD1 (6 bases). V was shortened by 0 bases and J by 0 bases, with 9 bases between the two germline ends. The CDR3 is 15 residues long. Germline assignment: CDR1 SGHRS and CDR2 YFSETQ. CDR3 in amino acids: CASSLGTAMNTEAFF. CDR3 coding DNA: TGCGCCAGCAGCTTGGGGACAGCCATGAACACTGAAGCTTTCTTT.

The chain is built from TRBV7-8 and TRBJ2-3; 7 bases agree with TRBD2. Per the germline V gene, CDR1 is SGHVS and CDR2 is FQNEAQ. Trimming removed 5 bases from V and 1 base from J; junction bases left unmatched: 12. This CDR3 has 17 residues. CDR3 loop: CASSPSPSGRRTDTQYF. The CDR3 DNA follows: TGTGCCAGCAGCCCCTCCCCTAGCGGCCGACGCACAGATACGCAGTATTTT.

This chain joins TRBV19 and TRBJ1-2; 8 bases align to TRBD1. Germline V gives CDR1 LNHDA, CDR2 SQIVND (reference sequence). V was clipped by 6 bases and J by 4 bases; unmatched bases: 7. The CDR3 has 14 amino acids. The CDR3 DNA follows: TGTGCCAGTAGGGCAGGGGGCCTTACCTATGGCTACACCTTC. It codes for CASRAGGLTYGYTF.

This sequence joins TRBV29-1 and TRBJ1-2, with 9 bases aligning to TRBD1. CDR3 length: 13 amino acids. V shed 5 bases and J 7 bases; nucleotides not matched to a gene: 8. Looked up from germline, CDR1 is SQVTM and CDR2 is ANQGSEA. CDR3 amino acids: CSVYGDREVGYTF. The CDR3, as DNA: TGCAGCGTTTATGGGGACAGGGAGGTTGGCTACACCTTC.

The rearrangement links TRBV7-2 to TRBJ1-2; D may be TRBD1 (6 bases). Trimming stripped 1 base from V and 4 bases from J, with 16 bases between. Germline V gene lookup returns CDR1 SGHTA and CDR2 FQGNSA. This CDR3 comprises 16 residues. The CDR3 protein is CASSLDVGRGGYGYTF. The DNA of the CDR3 is TGTGCCAGCAGCTTAGATGTGGGCAGGGGTGGCTATGGCTACACCTTC.

This clone occurred once. The chain is built from TRBV7-9 and TRBJ2-5; D is unresolved. The CDR3 is 15 amino acids. The V gene lost 5 bases and the J gene lost 2 bases, with 15 bases spanning the gap. Germline V gene data show CDR1 as SEHNR and CDR2 as FQNEAQ (reference sequence). The CDR3 coding sequence is TGTGCCAGCAGCCCAGGCCGGGCGGAACAAGAGACCCAGTACTTC. Translation gives CASSPGRAEQETQYF. Full variable domain (outside the CDR3, taken from reference TRBV7-9 and TRBJ2-5): DTGVSQNPRHKITKRGQNVTFRCDPISEHNRLYWYRQTLGQGPEFLTYFQNEAQLEKSRLLSDRFSAERPKGSFSTLEIQRTEQGDSAMYLCASSPGRAEQETQYFGPGTRLLVL.

This clone was observed once. The rearrangement links TRBV6-6 to TRBJ2-7; no reliable D call. The CDR3 has 9 residues. V was cut by 7 bases and J by 7 bases, with 5 bases left in between. Germline-derived CDR1 and CDR2 are MNHNY and SVGAGI (reference sequence). The CDR3 nucleotides are TGTGCCAGCAACGGAGAGCAGTACGTC. This gives the protein CASNGEQYV.

This chain uses TRBV5-1 with TRBJ1-3; D may be TRBD1 (6 bases). V shed 4 bases and J shed 0 bases, with 14 bases lying between them. The CDR3 consists of 16 residues. CDR1 is SGHRS, CDR2 YFSETQ, per germline. In DNA, the CDR3 is TGCGCCAGCAGCCTGGAACAGGGTAACTCTGGAAACACCATATATTTT. Amino acids: CASSLEQGNSGNTIYF.

V is TRBV4-1 and J is TRBJ2-1, with TRBD1 matching over 9 bases. With V trimmed by 3 bases and J by 3 bases, 6 bases remained unmatched. The CDR3 sequence is 16 residues long. Germline values: CDR1 MGHRA, CDR2 YSYEKL. The CDR3 DNA follows: TGCGCCAGCAGCCACTCCGGGACAGGGAACTACAATGAGCAGTTCTTC. It yields the protein CASSHSGTGNYNEQFF.

This clone was observed once. CDR3 amino acids: CASSPMGGRDSPLHF. Here the CDR3 DNA reads TGTGCCAGCTCACCAATGGGAGGGAGGGATTCACCCCTCCACTTT. The V and J genes are TRBV18 and TRBJ1-6; D is unclear. From germline, CDR1 is KGHSH and CDR2 LQKENI. The CDR3 totals 15 residues. Trimming left V 2 bases short and J 8 bases short, with 13 bases between.

The V gene is TRBV19, the J gene TRBJ1-2; the match to TRBD1 covers 8 bases. The CDR3 length is 15 residues. The V segment lost 8 bases and the J segment 4 bases; nucleotides outside the gene matches: 12. CDR1 and CDR2 from the germline V gene are LNHDA and SQIVND (reference sequence). DNA of the CDR3: TGTGCCAGTGGCCAACCGGGACAGGATTTCTATGGCTACACCTTC. Residues: CASGQPGQDFYGYTF.

This chain joins TRBV28 and TRBJ1-4; 9 positions match TRBD1. The germline V gene encodes CDR1 MDHEN and CDR2 SYDVKM. The CDR3 contains 16 residues. J lost 8 bases, V lost 4 bases, and 11 bases had no gene match. The CDR3, as DNA: TGTGCCAGCAGTTCCGGGACAGGGAGGGTGGGCGAAAAACTGTTTTTT. It is translated as CASSSGTGRVGEKLFF.

Notes on this clone: A read error may be the cause here, since a much bigger clone is one base away. The genes are TRBV2 and TRBJ2-1, with D perhaps TRBD1 (7 bases). Germline V gene sequence: CDR1 SNHLY, CDR2 FYNNEI. Trimming removed 8 bases from V and 8 bases from J, with 25 bases in between. There are 16 residues in the CDR3. DNA for the CDR3: TGTGCCAGCGAGGGAGGCCGGAAGGGGGCCGTGGATGAGCAGTTCTTC. This gives the protein CASEGGRKGAVDEQFF.